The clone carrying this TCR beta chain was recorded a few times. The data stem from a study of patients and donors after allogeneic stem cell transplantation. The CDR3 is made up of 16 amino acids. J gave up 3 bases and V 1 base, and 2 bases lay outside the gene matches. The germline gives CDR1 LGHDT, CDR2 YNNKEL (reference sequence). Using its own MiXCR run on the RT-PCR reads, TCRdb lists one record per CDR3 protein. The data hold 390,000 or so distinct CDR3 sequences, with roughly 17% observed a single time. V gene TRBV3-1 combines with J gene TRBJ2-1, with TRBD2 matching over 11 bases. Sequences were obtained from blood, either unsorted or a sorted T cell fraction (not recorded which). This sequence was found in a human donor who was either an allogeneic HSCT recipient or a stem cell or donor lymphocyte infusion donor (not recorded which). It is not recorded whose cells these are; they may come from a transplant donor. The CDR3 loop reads CASSQALAGVYNEQFF. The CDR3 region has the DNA TGTGCCAGCAGCCAAGCACTAGCGGGGGTCTACAATGAGCAGTTCTTC.